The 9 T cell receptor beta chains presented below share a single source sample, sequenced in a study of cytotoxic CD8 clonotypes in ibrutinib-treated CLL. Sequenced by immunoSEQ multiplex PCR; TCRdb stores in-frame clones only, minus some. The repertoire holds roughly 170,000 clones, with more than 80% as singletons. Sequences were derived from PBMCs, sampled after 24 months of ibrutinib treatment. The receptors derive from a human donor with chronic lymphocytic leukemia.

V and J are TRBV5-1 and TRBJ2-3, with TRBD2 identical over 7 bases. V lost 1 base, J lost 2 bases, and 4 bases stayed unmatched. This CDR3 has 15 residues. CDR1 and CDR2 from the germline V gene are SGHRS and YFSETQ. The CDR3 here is CASSLSGTNTDTQYF. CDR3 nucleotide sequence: TGCGCCAGCAGCTTGTCCGGGACTAACACAGATACGCAGTATTTT.

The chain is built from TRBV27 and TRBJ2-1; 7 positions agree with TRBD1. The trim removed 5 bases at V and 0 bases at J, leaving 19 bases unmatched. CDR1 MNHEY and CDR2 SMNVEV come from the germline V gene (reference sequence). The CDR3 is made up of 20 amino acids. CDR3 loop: CASSTGQVGAASNSYNEQFF. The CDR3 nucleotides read TGTGCCAGCAGTACCGGACAGGTAGGGGCAGCGTCTAACTCCTACAATGAGCAGTTCTTC.

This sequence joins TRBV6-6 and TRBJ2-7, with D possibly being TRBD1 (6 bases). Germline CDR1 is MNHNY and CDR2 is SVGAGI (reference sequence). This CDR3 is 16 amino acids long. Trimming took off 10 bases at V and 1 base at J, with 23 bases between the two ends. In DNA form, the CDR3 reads TGTGCCACCAGGGCGTGGGGGCAAAATTGGTCCTACGAGCAGTACTTC. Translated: CATRAWGQNWSYEQYF.

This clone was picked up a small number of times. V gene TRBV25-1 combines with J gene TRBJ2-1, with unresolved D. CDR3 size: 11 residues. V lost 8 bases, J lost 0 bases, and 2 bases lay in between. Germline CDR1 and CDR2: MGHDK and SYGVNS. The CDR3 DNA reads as TGTGCCAGCCACTCCTACAATGAGCAGTTCTTC. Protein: CASHSYNEQFF.

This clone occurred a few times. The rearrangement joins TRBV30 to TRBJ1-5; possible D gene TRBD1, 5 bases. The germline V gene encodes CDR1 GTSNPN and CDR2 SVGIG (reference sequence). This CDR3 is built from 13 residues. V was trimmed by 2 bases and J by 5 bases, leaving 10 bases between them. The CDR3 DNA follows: TGTGCCTGGAGTCAGGGACGGGATCAGCCCCAGCATTTT. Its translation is CAWSQGRDQPQHF.

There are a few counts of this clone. The CDR3 loop reads CASSPTPNTEAFF. In DNA form, the CDR3 reads TGTGCCAGCAGCCCCACACCGAACACTGAAGCTTTCTTT. This rearrangement joins TRBV6-4 to TRBJ1-1; no clear D. The CDR3 loop spans 13 amino acids. Per germline, CDR1 MRHNA and CDR2 SNTAGT. Deletions cut 6 bases from V and 1 base from J, with 9 bases between.

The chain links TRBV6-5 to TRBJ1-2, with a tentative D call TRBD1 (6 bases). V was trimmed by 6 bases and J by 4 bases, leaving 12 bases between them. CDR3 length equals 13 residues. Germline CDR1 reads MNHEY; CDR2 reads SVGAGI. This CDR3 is CASSPRGPYGYTF. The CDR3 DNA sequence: TGTGCCAGCAGCCCCAGGGGTCCCTATGGCTACACCTTC.

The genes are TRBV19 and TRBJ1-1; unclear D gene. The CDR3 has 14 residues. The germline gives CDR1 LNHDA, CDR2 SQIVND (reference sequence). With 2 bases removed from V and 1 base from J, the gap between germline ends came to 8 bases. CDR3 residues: CASSIQVPNTEAFF. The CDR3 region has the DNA TGTGCCAGTAGTATACAGGTCCCGAACACTGAAGCTTTCTTT. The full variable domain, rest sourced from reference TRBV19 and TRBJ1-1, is DGGITQSPKYLFRKEGQNVTLSCEQNLNHDAMYWYRQDPGQGLRLIYYSQIVNDFQKGDIAEGYSVSREKKESFPLTVTSAQKNPTAFYLCASSIQVPNTEAFFGQGTRLTVV.

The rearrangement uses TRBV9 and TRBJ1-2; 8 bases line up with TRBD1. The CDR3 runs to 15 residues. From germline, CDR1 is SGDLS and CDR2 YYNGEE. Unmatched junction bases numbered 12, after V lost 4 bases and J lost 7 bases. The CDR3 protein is CASSPEPRGRGGYTF. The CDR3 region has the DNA TGTGCCAGCAGCCCCGAACCCAGGGGGCGAGGTGGCTACACCTTC.